This passage covers 25 T cell receptor beta chains from one sample sequenced in a study of CD8 T cells in Susac syndrome. RNA amounts of about 0.5 to 1 ug underwent reverse transcription with random hexamers. One entry per CDR3 protein, called by TCRdb with MiXCR from the immunoSEQ multiplex PCR reads. The repertoire consists of around 230,000 distinct CDR3 sequences, with 95% occurring once and the leading ten covering 0.095%. Sequencing was performed on CD4+ T cells from PBMCs. The receptors stem from a human donor with multiple sclerosis.

The gene calls are TRBV30 and TRBJ2-1; D is undetermined. The germline V gene encodes CDR1 GTSNPN and CDR2 SVGIG (reference sequence). V lost 0 bases, J lost 1 base, and 4 bases lay in between. The CDR3 length is 13 residues. CDR3 sequence: CAWSVGSYNEQFF. CDR3 sequence (DNA): TGTGCCTGGAGTGTGGGTTCCTACAATGAGCAGTTCTTC.

V and J are TRBV2 and TRBJ2-7; 8 bases line up with TRBD2. The CDR3 extends over 15 amino acids. The germline CDR1 and CDR2 sequences are SNHLY and FYNNEI. Germline trimming cut 8 bases from V and 0 bases from J; bases unmatched to any gene: 9. DNA of the CDR3: TGTGCCAGCGTAGCTAGCGGGCCACACTCCTACGAGCAGTACTTC. Amino acid sequence: CASVASGPHSYEQYF.

J is TRBJ2-5 and V is TRBV18, with D possibly matching TRBD1 (6 bases). The CDR3 contains 13 residues. In germline, CDR1 is KGHSH, CDR2 LQKENI. V was cut by 2 bases and J by 5 bases, with 9 bases left in between. The CDR3 nucleotides read TGTGCCAGCTCACCAGGGGGCGGCGAGACCCAGTACTTC. Amino acids: CASSPGGGETQYF.

The chain links TRBV9 to TRBJ1-6; D is possibly TRBD1 (6 bases). There are 18 residues in the CDR3. Germline V gives CDR1 SGDLS, CDR2 YYNGEE. The V and J ends lost 0 bases and 9 bases respectively, with 22 bases between them. Here the CDR3 DNA reads TGTGCCAGCAGCGTAGCTGACCGTATACCGCTCAGGGGTTCACCCCTCCACTTT. The encoded protein is CASSVADRIPLRGSPLHF.

The V gene is TRBV18, the J gene TRBJ1-1; 10 bases line up with TRBD1. Per the germline V gene, CDR1 is KGHSH and CDR2 is LQKENI. J lost 2 bases, V lost 6 bases, and 9 bases had no gene match. This CDR3 is 16 amino acids long. The CDR3 here is CASSSGTGVINTEAFF. Here the CDR3 DNA reads TGTGCCAGCTCTTCCGGGACAGGGGTGATTAACACTGAAGCTTTCTTT.

The V and J genes are TRBV20-1 and TRBJ2-3; perhaps TRBD2 as D (6 bases). V gave up 3 bases and J gave up 2 bases, with 15 bases separating them. CDR3 size: 15 residues. Germline V gives CDR1 DFQATT, CDR2 SNEGSKA (reference sequence). CDR3: CSASDGGTFTDTQYF. The CDR3, as DNA: TGCAGTGCTAGCGACGGGGGAACCTTCACAGATACGCAGTATTTT.

This clonotype appeared once. V gene TRBV29-1 combines with J gene TRBJ2-1; no firm D call. The V end was cut by 4 bases, the J end by 6 bases, with 10 bases between. CDR3 size: 12 residues. Germline loops: CDR1 SQVTM, CDR2 ANQGSEA. Here the CDR3 reads CSVAPQTNEQFF. The CDR3 DNA reads as TGCAGCGTTGCCCCGCAGACCAATGAGCAGTTCTTC.

This clonotype was seen only a few times. J is TRBJ1-2 and V is TRBV11-2; D remains ambiguous. Germline V gives CDR1 SGHAT, CDR2 FQNNGV. Trimming removed 5 bases at V and 4 bases at J, with 11 bases between. The CDR3 sequence is 13 residues long. The CDR3 DNA reads as TGTGCCAGCAGCCTAGGGAGAGGCTATGGCTACACCTTC. Its protein product is CASSLGRGYGYTF. Filled out from reference TRBV11-2 and TRBJ1-2, the complete variable domain reads EAGVAQSPRYKIIEKRQSVAFWCNPISGHATLYWYQQILGQGPKLLIQFQNNGVVDDSQLPKDRFSAERLKGVDSTLKIQPAKLEDSAVYLCASSLGRGYGYTFGSGTRLTVV.

CDR3 bases: TGTGCCAGCAGCGTCGGCATTGCCGGGGCGAGCGGTTTTTCCTACGAGCAGTACTTC. Its translation is CASSVGIAGASGFSYEQYF. The chain has TRBV9 and TRBJ2-7; D might be TRBD1 or TRBD2, each matching 5 bases. The CDR3 has 19 amino acids. Per the germline V gene, CDR1 is SGDLS and CDR2 is YYNGEE. Trimming took off 2 bases at V and 1 base at J, with 25 bases between the two ends.

The chain links TRBV6-6 to TRBJ2-3, with TRBD2 matching 8 bases. Trimming removed 5 bases from V and 3 bases from J; junction bases left unmatched: 10. Per the germline V gene, CDR1 is MNHNY and CDR2 is SVGAGI (reference sequence). This CDR3 spans 16 amino acids. This chain's CDR3 is CASSDRAGVRTDTQYF. The CDR3 DNA reads TGTGCCAGCAGTGATCGAGCGGGAGTACGGACAGATACGCAGTATTTT.

The genes are TRBV9 and TRBJ2-5; the D gene is possibly TRBD2 (6 bases). The CDR3 is 13 residues long. Germline loops: CDR1 SGDLS, CDR2 YYNGEE. V was pared by 0 bases and J by 10 bases, with 13 bases between. The CDR3 coding sequence is TGTGCCAGCAGCGTAGTTGGAGGGATGGACCAGTACTTC. It yields the protein CASSVVGGMDQYF. Together with reference TRBV9 and TRBJ2-5, the CDR3 gives the full variable domain: DSGVTQTPKHLITATGQRVTLRCSPRSGDLSVYWYQQSLDQGLQFLIQYYNGEERAKGNILERFSAQQFPDLHSELNLSSLELGDSALYFCASSVVGGMDQYFGPGTRLLVL.

The table lists this clonotype with a count of one. The CDR3 region is CASTRGWESSRETQYF. Here the CDR3 DNA reads TGCGCCAGCACTAGGGGCTGGGAATCCTCGCGGGAGACCCAGTACTTC. The J gene is TRBJ2-5, the V gene TRBV5-1, with D possibly TRBD1 on 5 matching bases. The V and J ends lost 6 bases and 5 bases respectively, with 23 bases between them. Germline CDR1 and CDR2: SGHRS and YFSETQ. This CDR3 has 16 amino acids. The entire variable domain, with the rest obtained from reference TRBV5-1 and TRBJ2-5, is as follows: KAGVTQTPRYLIKTRGQQVTLSCSPISGHRSVSWYQQTPGQGLQFLFEYFSETQRNKGNFPGRFSGRQFSNSRSEMNVSTLELGDSALYLCASTRGWESSRETQYFGPGTRLLVL.

The gene calls are TRBV24-1 and TRBJ2-3, with D perhaps matching TRBD1 or TRBD2 (5 bases each). The V gene lost 4 bases and the J gene lost 4 bases, with 11 bases spanning the gap. The germline CDR1 and CDR2 sequences are KGHDR and SFDVKD. The CDR3 has 14 residues. CDR3 sequence reads: CATSDPTGPDTQYF. The CDR3 DNA reads as TGTGCCACCAGTGACCCCACGGGGCCAGATACGCAGTATTTT.

The sample holds a few counts of this clonotype. This chain joins TRBV12-3 or TRBV12-4 and TRBJ2-1, with D unclear. V shed 1 base and J shed 4 bases, with 5 bases lying between them. This CDR3 has 13 residues. The CDR3 protein is CASSLGGYNEQFF. CDR3 bases: TGTGCCAGCAGTTTAGGAGGTTACAATGAGCAGTTCTTC.

J is TRBJ1-2 and V is TRBV20-1, with no clear D. Germline V gives CDR1 DFQATT, CDR2 SNEGSKA (reference sequence). The CDR3 totals 13 residues. Trimming took 2 bases from V and 7 from J, leaving 14 bases between them. CDR3 DNA sequence: TGCAGTGCTAGATCGAGTCCCATCGGTGGCTACACCTTC. This encodes CSARSSPIGGYTF.

This clonotype was detected only once. V gene TRBV27 combines with J gene TRBJ2-7; D might be TRBD2 (5 bases). This CDR3 comprises 14 residues. Per germline, CDR1 MNHEY and CDR2 SMNVEV (reference sequence). The V end was cut by 5 bases, the J end by 5 bases, with 16 bases between. The CDR3: CASSSGRVQHEQYF. CDR3 coding DNA: TGTGCCAGCAGTAGCGGAAGAGTACAACACGAGCAGTACTTC.

V and J are TRBV4-1 and TRBJ1-2; D call uncertain. Trimming took 0 bases from V and 4 from J, leaving 9 bases between them. The CDR3 totals 14 residues. From germline, CDR1 is MGHRA and CDR2 YSYEKL. CDR3 region: CASSQDTTVYGYTF. CDR3 coding DNA: TGCGCCAGCAGCCAAGACACGACCGTCTATGGCTACACCTTC.

The chain joins TRBV12-5 to TRBJ2-3; TRBD1 or TRBD2 may be the D gene (5 bases each). The V and J ends lost 7 bases and 2 bases respectively, with 7 bases between them. The germline V gene encodes CDR1 LGHNT and CDR2 FRNRAP. The CDR3 covers 12 residues. CDR3 coding DNA: TGTGCTAGTGAGGGGACCACAGATACGCAGTATTTT. Its protein product is CASEGTTDTQYF.

The V gene is TRBV3-1, the J gene TRBJ1-2; possibly TRBD1 for D (5 bases). The germline V and J ends were trimmed by 6 bases and 3 bases, with 11 bases remaining between them. The germline CDR1 and CDR2 sequences are LGHDT and YNNKEL (reference sequence). The CDR3 contains 13 residues. The DNA of the CDR3 is TGTGCCAGCAGTAGGGACCGCCACTATGGCTACACCTTC. Translated, it gives CASSRDRHYGYTF.

The sample holds a few counts of this clonotype. This rearrangement joins TRBV30 to TRBJ1-5; tentative D call: TRBD1 (5 bases). The CDR3 covers 13 residues. Germline CDR1 GTSNPN, CDR2 SVGIG (reference sequence). The ends were cut back, 1 base at V and 6 bases at J, with 10 bases in the middle. DNA of the CDR3: TGTGCCTGGAGTGCGGGGGGGGGTCAGCCCCAGCATTTT. Protein product: CAWSAGGGQPQHF.

The CDR3 spells CASSRAVGAYEQYF. The CDR3 DNA reads TGTGCCAGCTCACGGGCCGTGGGAGCCTACGAGCAGTACTTC. The chain joins TRBV18 to TRBJ2-7, with D possibly being TRBD2 (5 bases). The V and J ends lost 4 bases and 2 bases respectively, with 12 bases between them. This CDR3 contains 14 residues. Germline V gene lookup returns CDR1 KGHSH and CDR2 LQKENI. Full variable domain (rest looked up from reference TRBV18 and TRBJ2-7): NAGVMQNPRHLVRRRGQEARLRCSPMKGHSHVYWYRQLPEEGLKFMVYLQKENIIDESGMPKERFSAEFPKEGPSILRIQQVVRGDSAAYFCASSRAVGAYEQYFGPGTRLTVT.

The chain combines TRBV29-1 with TRBJ2-4, with unresolved D. CDR3 size: 14 residues. V shed 4 bases and J shed 1 base, with 11 bases lying between them. Looked up from germline, CDR1 is SQVTM and CDR2 is ANQGSEA. CDR3 sequence reads: CSVVPARAKNIQYF. The CDR3 bases are TGCAGCGTTGTTCCAGCCAGGGCCAAAAACATTCAGTACTTC.

The chain couples TRBV5-1 to TRBJ2-3, with TRBD2 matching 14 bases. The V segment lost 3 bases and the J segment 2 bases; nucleotides outside the gene matches: 2. Germline CDR1 and CDR2: SGHRS and YFSETQ. The CDR3 sequence is 16 residues long. CDR3 DNA: TGCGCCAGCAGCTGGGGACTAGCGGGGGCCACAGATACGCAGTATTTT. Its translation is CASSWGLAGATDTQYF.

The genes are TRBV20-1 and TRBJ2-2; TRBD2 matches 8 bases. The CDR3 runs 13 residues. The trim removed 5 bases at V and 5 bases at J, leaving 4 bases unmatched. Germline CDR1 is DFQATT and CDR2 is SNEGSKA (reference sequence). The CDR3 here is CSALSGSTGELFF. As DNA, the CDR3 is TGCAGTGCTTTGAGCGGGAGTACCGGGGAGCTGTTTTTT.

This chain connects TRBV3-1 to TRBJ2-7, with D unresolved. The CDR3 is 15 amino acids. CDR1 and CDR2 (germline): LGHDT, YNNKEL (reference sequence). Trimming took off 1 base at V and 3 bases at J, with 13 bases between the two ends. The chain's CDR3 is CASSQGYGPYYEQYF. For the CDR3, the DNA is TGTGCCAGCAGCCAAGGTTACGGACCTTACTACGAGCAGTACTTC.